This TCR beta chain derives from a study of blood T cells in healthy people across ages. Russia was home to the donors, healthy Caucasian individuals aged about 6 to 90. On this clonotype itself: Its antigen is currently unknown.

Study findings and constraints: Strong correlation was found linking TCR beta diversity to naive T cell percentage.

With 3 bases removed from V and 6 bases from J, the gap between germline ends came to 12 bases. Germline V CDR1 and CDR2: MNHEY, SVGEGT. This CDR3 comprises 14 residues. Primers used in a second PCR of roughly 6 to 11 cycles were a sample-barcoded 5' primer and a J-beta primer mix. Each CDR3 protein is one row after TCRdb ran MiXCR on the 5' RACE reads. The sample shows over a million distinct CDR3 sequences, roughly 43% of them seen only once. This TCR was sampled from a woman in her late teens or twenties in good health. What was sequenced was blood. V usage is TRBV6-2 or TRBV6-3 and J usage is TRBJ2-1; the D gene is possibly TRBD2 (5 bases). The CDR3, as DNA: TGTGCCAGCAGTTATTCGGGGTTCGCCAATGAGCAGTTCTTC. Residues: CASSYSGFANEQFF.